The sample holds many counts of the clone carrying this TCR beta chain. Time point: newly diagnosed GD, antithyroid drugs for less than 3 months. The authors made the TCR library using RNA they extracted from PBMCs. Building the TCR beta libraries relied on iRepertoire HTBI primers, and CDR3 regions underwent Arm-PCR. TCRdb recomputed calls from the multiplex PCR reads with MiXCR, one row per CDR3 protein. The sample includes approximately 350,000 distinct CDR3 sequences, around 17% of them seen just once. This sample stems from a study of regulatory T cells in long-lasting Graves disease. A further study also used this sample, focusing on T cells in Graves' hyperthyroidism and ophthalmopathy. That study reports: Researchers ran a first-round RT-PCR on the TCR CDR3 using the HTBI primer set.

Sequencing was performed on peripheral blood mononuclear cells (PBMCs), taken at new diagnosis, from a patient treated with antithyroid drugs. This clonotype originated in a man in his forties or fifties with Graves disease.

The DNA of the CDR3 is TGCGCCAGCAGCTCGACAGGCTTGGACGAGGGTGAAAAACTGTTTTTT. Translating it yields CASSSTGLDEGEKLFF. This chain connects TRBV5-1 to TRBJ1-4; perhaps TRBD1 as D (6 bases). V lost 3 bases to trimming and J lost 7 bases, with 19 bases between them. Germline assignment: CDR1 SGHRS and CDR2 YFSETQ. The CDR3 runs to 16 residues.